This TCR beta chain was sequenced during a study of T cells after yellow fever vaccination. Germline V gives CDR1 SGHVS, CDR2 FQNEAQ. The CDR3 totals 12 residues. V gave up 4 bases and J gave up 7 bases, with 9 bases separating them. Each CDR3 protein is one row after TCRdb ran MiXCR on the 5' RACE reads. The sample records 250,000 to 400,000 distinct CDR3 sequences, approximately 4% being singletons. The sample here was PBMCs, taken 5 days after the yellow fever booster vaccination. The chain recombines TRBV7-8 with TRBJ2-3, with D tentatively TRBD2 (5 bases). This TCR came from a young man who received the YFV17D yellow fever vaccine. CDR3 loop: CASSSPGYTQYF. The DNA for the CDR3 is TGTGCCAGCAGCTCCCCGGGGTATACGCAGTATTTT. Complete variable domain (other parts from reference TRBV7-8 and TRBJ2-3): GAGVSQSPRYKVAKRGQDVALRCDPISGHVSLFWYQQALGQGPEFLTYFQNEAQLDKSGLPSDRFFAERPEGSVSTLKIQRTQQEDSAVYLCASSSPGYTQYFGPGTRLTVL.